These 19 T cell receptor beta chains came from one sample sequenced in a study of T cells in Graves' hyperthyroidism and ophthalmopathy. RNA transcripts served as the template for amplifying TCR beta CDR3 regions. HTBI primers were employed in a first-round RT-PCR of the TCR CDR3. From the multiplex PCR reads, TCRdb called clonotypes with MiXCR, one entry per CDR3 protein. This table has about half a million distinct CDR3 sequences, around 21% appearing once. The sample was blood. The receptor set was obtained from a man younger than 30 with Graves' hyperthyroidism.

This clonotype was counted only a few times. The rearrangement joins TRBV2 to TRBJ2-2; TRBD2 matches at 15 bases. Trimming at V came to 6 bases and at J to 3 bases, leaving 2 bases not matched to a gene. The CDR3 spans 16 residues. Germline CDR1 SNHLY, CDR2 FYNNEI. CDR3: CASRGLAGGYTGELFF. The CDR3 DNA is TGTGCCAGCAGGGGACTAGCGGGGGGTTACACCGGGGAGCTGTTTTTT.

This clonotype was detected only once. The chain combines TRBV12-3 or TRBV12-4 with TRBJ2-5; 7 bases align to TRBD2. This CDR3 comprises 13 residues. The J segment lost 4 bases and the V segment lost 6 bases, leaving 5 bases of the junction unmatched. CDR3: CASRRERGETQYF. CDR3 DNA: TGTGCCAGCAGGCGGGAGCGCGGAGAGACCCAGTACTTC.

The CDR3 bases are TGCGCCAGCAGCGACGCGGGGGGAGGCCAAGAGACCCAGTACTTC. Protein product: CASSDAGGGQETQYF. The chain is built from TRBV5-1 and TRBJ2-5, with 8 bases identical to TRBD2. The CDR3 extends over 15 amino acids. CDR1 is SGHRS and CDR2 is YFSETQ in the germline V gene. V trimming: 4 bases; J trimming: 1 base; junction bases outside the gene matches: 6.

In this sample, this clonotype turned up a few times. This sequence joins TRBV7-2 and TRBJ1-3; possibly TRBD1 for D (6 bases). The CDR3 contains 14 residues. With 5 bases removed from V and 4 bases from J, the gap between germline ends came to 12 bases. CDR1 is SGHTA, CDR2 FQGNSA, per germline. The CDR3, as DNA: TGTGCCAGCAGCCCTCGGACAGCGGGAAACACCATATATTTT. Its translation: CASSPRTAGNTIYF.

Many counts were recorded for this clonotype. The chain employs TRBV4-1 and TRBJ2-7, with TRBD1 identical over 9 bases. The CDR3 is 16 residues long. Germline CDR1 is MGHRA and CDR2 is YSYEKL. Trimming removed 1 base from V and 4 bases from J; junction bases left unmatched: 8. CDR3 region: CASSQGPLQGAYEQYF. Written as DNA, the CDR3 is TGCGCCAGCAGCCAAGGGCCATTACAGGGGGCGTACGAGCAGTACTTC.

This clonotype was counted between two and nine times. The chain uses TRBV20-1 and TRBJ2-5; no firm D call. With 3 bases removed from V and 6 bases from J, the gap between germline ends came to 11 bases. This CDR3 has 12 amino acids. CDR1 DFQATT and CDR2 SNEGSKA come from the germline V gene (reference sequence). The CDR3 region has the DNA TGCAGTGCTAGGACGCTCCCCCAGACCCAGTACTTC. Its translation: CSARTLPQTQYF.

V gene TRBV4-1 combines with J gene TRBJ1-1, with D possibly being TRBD1 (5 bases). The CDR3 runs 13 residues. Germline V CDR1 and CDR2: MGHRA, YSYEKL. The V end lost 4 bases, the J end lost 6 bases, and 12 bases lay between the germline ends. CDR3 residues: CASSRTPGSEAFF. CDR3 DNA sequence: TGCGCCAGCAGCCGAACCCCAGGGTCTGAAGCTTTCTTT.

This clonotype was counted ten times or more. V and J are TRBV9 and TRBJ1-1; tentatively, D is TRBD1 (5 bases). Trimming left V 0 bases short and J 4 bases short, with 13 bases between. CDR3 length equals 15 residues. CDR1 is SGDLS, CDR2 YYNGEE, per germline. Written as DNA, the CDR3 is TGTGCCAGCAGCGTAGTAACCGGGAGGGGCACTGAAGCTTTCTTT. As protein: CASSVVTGRGTEAFF.

This clonotype came up a few times. The chain has TRBV5-1 and TRBJ1-2, with TRBD1 identical over 10 bases. CDR1 and CDR2 (germline): SGHRS, YFSETQ. The V gene end was trimmed by 5 bases and the J gene end by 8 bases; junction bases not matched to a gene: 12. The CDR3 loop spans 15 amino acids. CDR3 sequence (DNA): TGCGCCAGCAGTTTTGGTGACGGGACAGGGGACGGCTACACCTTC. Its translation: CASSFGDGTGDGYTF.

This clonotype has ten or more counts. The chain employs TRBV19 and TRBJ1-1, with D perhaps matching TRBD1 (5 bases). The germline gives CDR1 LNHDA, CDR2 SQIVND (reference sequence). CDR3 length equals 16 residues. V shed 1 base and J shed 0 bases, with 12 bases lying between them. The CDR3 reads CASSIGRGTLNTEAFF. The CDR3 DNA reads as TGTGCCAGTAGTATAGGAAGAGGGACCTTGAACACTGAAGCTTTCTTT.

The sample holds many counts of this clonotype. DNA of the CDR3: TGTGCCAGCAGTTTAGGAGGGCTGGGTGGAAACACCATATATTTT. This gives the protein CASSLGGLGGNTIYF. The V and J genes are TRBV12-3 or TRBV12-4 and TRBJ1-3; D unclear. The CDR3 totals 15 residues. V lost 1 base and J lost 3, with 10 bases in between.

This clonotype was picked up many times. The chain is built from TRBV7-8 and TRBJ2-7; D might be TRBD1 (8 bases). CDR1 is SGHVS, CDR2 FQNEAQ, per germline. The CDR3 is made up of 13 amino acids. Trimming stripped 6 bases from V and 5 bases from J, with 14 bases between. The CDR3 sequence: CASRRTGRDEQYF. The CDR3, as DNA: TGTGCCAGCAGAAGGACAGGGAGGGACGAGCAGTACTTC.

This clonotype has a count of ten or more. The rearrangement links TRBV25-1 to TRBJ2-5, with a possible D match to TRBD2 (6 bases). Per the germline V gene, CDR1 is MGHDK and CDR2 is SYGVNS. The CDR3 sequence is 16 residues long. Trimming cost V 4 bases and J 1 base, with 16 bases left between them. CDR3 amino acids: CASSAGRGRVQETQYF. As DNA, the CDR3 is TGTGCCAGCAGTGCTGGGCGGGGCCGAGTCCAAGAGACCCAGTACTTC.

This clonotype has just a few counts. The chain couples TRBV4-1 to TRBJ1-1, with 11 bases identical to TRBD1. Germline-derived CDR1 and CDR2 are MGHRA and YSYEKL. The J segment lost 5 bases and the V segment lost 6 bases, leaving 5 bases of the junction unmatched. The CDR3 sequence is 14 residues long. The CDR3 sequence is CASRLGTGGTEAFF. In DNA, the CDR3 is TGCGCCAGCAGACTCGGGACAGGGGGGACTGAAGCTTTCTTT.

Written as DNA, the CDR3 is TGTGCCAGTAGTCTAGGCGTGGAAAGCAATCAGCCCCAGCATTTT. Translating it yields CASSLGVESNQPQHF. The chain has TRBV19 and TRBJ1-5; D gene ambiguous. V lost 5 bases, J lost 1 base, and 12 bases lay in between. This CDR3 spans 15 amino acids. Germline assignment: CDR1 LNHDA and CDR2 SQIVND (reference sequence).

In its sample, this clonotype was seen many times. Since a much larger clone is just one base distant, this may be a read error. The chain carries TRBV10-3 and TRBJ1-2, with unresolved D. In germline, CDR1 is ENHRY, CDR2 SYGVKD. V lost 2 bases to trimming and J lost 0 bases, with 4 bases between them. CDR3 length: 13 amino acids. The CDR3 is CAISEAANYGYTF. CDR3 bases: TGTGCCATCAGTGAGGCAGCTAACTATGGCTACACCTTC.

The table lists this clonotype with many counts. V is TRBV2 and J is TRBJ2-7; D unclear. Deletions cut 3 bases from V and 7 bases from J, with 10 bases between. This CDR3 has 12 residues. The V gene's germline CDR1 is SNHLY and CDR2 FYNNEI. The CDR3 bases are TGTGCCAGCAGTGATCCAGCGAGGGAGCAGTACTTC. Its protein is CASSDPAREQYF. Full variable domain (outside the CDR3, taken from reference TRBV2 and TRBJ2-7): EPEVTQTPSHQVTQMGQEVILRCVPISNHLYFYWYRQILGQKVEFLVSFYNNEISEKSEIFDDQFSVERPDGSNFTLKIRSTKLEDSAMYFCASSDPAREQYFGPGTRLTVT.

This clonotype was counted at least ten times. The chain is built from TRBV7-8 and TRBJ1-3; a weak D match, TRBD1 (6 bases). Germline lookup yields CDR1 SGHVS and CDR2 FQNEAQ. CDR3 length: 14 residues. Trimming stripped 3 bases from V and 2 bases from J, with 8 bases between. CDR3 in amino acids: CASSFGGPGNTIYF. The CDR3 region has the DNA TGTGCCAGCAGCTTTGGGGGGCCTGGAAACACCATATATTTT.

The chain is built from TRBV5-1 and TRBJ1-5, with no clear D. The ends were cut back, 7 bases at V and 0 bases at J, with 14 bases in the middle. This CDR3 region has 15 residues. The V gene's germline CDR1 is SGHRS and CDR2 YFSETQ. The CDR3 DNA reads as TGCGCCAGCCCCCAGGCAGGTTATAGCAATCAGCCCCAGCATTTT. Translated, it gives CASPQAGYSNQPQHF.